This TCR beta chain was captured by sequencing in a study of cytotoxic CD8 clonotypes in ibrutinib-treated CLL. Per the germline V gene, CDR1 is MNHEY and CDR2 is SVGAGI. The ends lost 7 bases at V and 0 bases at J; junction bases unmatched: 8. This CDR3 has 15 amino acids. Sequencing was designed to attain a depth spanning 1 in 200,000 to 1 in 1 million T cells. The method was immunoSEQ multiplex PCR; TCRdb's version includes in-frame clones alone and lacks a portion of them. The sample carries over 95,000 clones, about 50% recorded once. The study, taken as a whole, reports: At the start, clonality exceeded age-matched healthy donors and followed circulating CD8+ T-cell counts.

A word on this clone: The antigen remains unidentified.

The specimen was PBMCs, collected after 24 months of ibrutinib treatment. This rearrangement joins TRBV6-5 to TRBJ1-1, with 7 bases fitting TRBD1. The sequence came from a human donor with chronic lymphocytic leukemia. CDR3 DNA sequence: TGTGCCAGCACCCCAGGGGGTAATATGAACACTGAAGCTTTCTTT. As protein: CASTPGGNMNTEAFF.